The 21 T cell receptor beta chains below come from one sample, sequenced in a study of patients with pleural tuberculosis. One entry per CDR3 protein, called by TCRdb with MiXCR from the reads. The sample includes some 48,000 distinct CDR3 sequences, less than 9.5% of them seen just once. The receptor set was obtained from a human donor with pleural tuberculosis.

The chain is built from TRBV20-1 and TRBJ2-1; TRBD2 agrees at 7 bases. In germline, CDR1 is DFQATT, CDR2 SNEGSKA (reference sequence). The CDR3 spans 14 residues. The V and J ends lost 2 bases and 7 bases, in that order; junction bases with no gene match: 8. CDR3 residues: CSARYPGGRNEQFF. The CDR3 region has the DNA TGCAGTGCTAGATACCCCGGCGGGAGAAATGAGCAGTTCTTC.

Ten or more counts support this clonotype. The J gene is TRBJ1-1, the V gene TRBV27; D unclear. Trimming removed 8 bases from V and 3 bases from J, with 10 bases in between. This CDR3 contains 12 residues. Germline V gene data show CDR1 as MNHEY and CDR2 as SMNVEV (reference sequence). Written as DNA, the CDR3 is TGTGCCAGCGGGGAGGCGTACACTGAAGCTTTCTTT. This sequence encodes CASGEAYTEAFF.

This clonotype was picked up a small number of times. A read error may explain this, as a much larger clone is one base away. V usage is TRBV20-1 and J usage is TRBJ2-1; no reliable D call. Germline lookup yields CDR1 DFQATT and CDR2 SNEGSKA (reference sequence). This CDR3 spans 12 amino acids. The CDR3 reads CSAREALNGQFF. CDR3 nucleotides: TGCAGTGCTAGAGAGGCACTAAATGGGCAGTTCTTC.

This clonotype has a count of ten or more. The CDR3 DNA is TGTGCCAGCAGTTACTCGACACTAGCGGGGAGCACAGATACGCAGTATTTT. Its translation is CASSYSTLAGSTDTQYF. The rearrangement links TRBV6-2 or TRBV6-3 to TRBJ2-3; 10 nucleotides match TRBD2. With 0 bases clipped from V and 0 bases from J, the junction kept 3 bases outside the gene matches. Germline lookup yields CDR1 MNHEY and CDR2 SVGEGT. The length of the CDR3 is 17 residues.

This clonotype has a count of ten or more. This chain uses TRBV11-1 with TRBJ2-7, with 8 bases identical to TRBD1. Germline V gene data show CDR1 as SGHAT and CDR2 as FQDESV (reference sequence). Trimming took 5 bases from V and 0 from J; bases not matched to a gene: 6. This CDR3 spans 15 amino acids. CDR3 bases: TGTGCCAGCAGCGGAAGGGACAGGAGCTCCTACGAGCAGTACTTC. Translation: CASSGRDRSSYEQYF.

Ten or more counts support this clonotype. The chain couples TRBV20-1 to TRBJ1-1; 8 bases match TRBD1. V lost 6 bases to trimming and J lost 1 base; unmatched junction nucleotides: 10. The CDR3 loop spans 15 amino acids. Germline CDR1 and CDR2: DFQATT and SNEGSKA (reference sequence). CDR3 loop: CSALGQGAWNTEAFF. The DNA of the CDR3 is TGCAGTGCCCTGGGCCAGGGGGCATGGAACACTGAAGCTTTCTTT.

This clonotype appeared many times. V is TRBV6-1 and J is TRBJ1-2; D unresolved. V lost 5 bases, J lost 8 bases, and 15 bases lay in between. This CDR3 spans 13 amino acids. Germline assignment: CDR1 MNHNS and CDR2 SASEGT. Here the CDR3 DNA reads TGTGCCAGCAGTCCGCGGGGTTTCCAGGGCTACACCTTC. It is translated as CASSPRGFQGYTF.

This clonotype has at least ten counts. This chain uses TRBV4-1 with TRBJ2-2; D is perhaps TRBD2 (6 bases). Germline loops: CDR1 MGHRA, CDR2 YSYEKL. The ends were cut back, 3 bases at V and 1 base at J, with 6 bases in the middle. The CDR3 has 14 residues. This chain's CDR3 is CASSQGLNTGELFF. The CDR3 DNA reads as TGCGCCAGCAGCCAGGGACTGAACACCGGGGAGCTGTTTTTT.

The table lists this clonotype with many counts. The chain has TRBV4-1 and TRBJ1-6; D may be TRBD1 (5 bases). Germline CDR1 is MGHRA and CDR2 is YSYEKL. The V and J ends lost 8 bases and 8 bases respectively, with 19 bases between them. This CDR3 is built from 15 residues. Written as DNA, the CDR3 is TGCGCCAGCGGACCCGGGGCCCCTTGGGATTCACCCCTCCACTTT. Amino acids: CASGPGAPWDSPLHF.

This clonotype was found many times. The V and J genes are TRBV2 and TRBJ2-7; 9 bases line up with TRBD2. From germline, CDR1 is SNHLY and CDR2 FYNNEI. J was trimmed by 7 bases and V by 6 bases; bases with no gene match: 7. This CDR3 is built from 13 residues. CDR3: CASRVSGSEEQYF. The CDR3 nucleotides read TGTGCCAGCAGAGTTAGCGGGAGTGAAGAGCAGTACTTC.

Only a few counts were recorded for this clonotype. V usage is TRBV12-3 or TRBV12-4 and J usage is TRBJ2-7; a possible D gene is TRBD2 (6 bases). The V gene lost 8 bases and the J gene lost 3 bases, with 23 bases spanning the gap. This CDR3 has 16 residues. CDR3 in amino acids: CASAPRLDGRGYEQYF. The CDR3 region has the DNA TGTGCCAGCGCTCCAAGGTTGGACGGGAGAGGCTACGAGCAGTACTTC.

This clonotype was picked up many times. The chain couples TRBV12-3 or TRBV12-4 to TRBJ2-7; TRBD2 aligns across 9 bases. With 3 bases clipped from V and 3 bases from J, the junction kept 6 bases outside the gene matches. The CDR3 length is 15 residues. The CDR3 here is CASSFASGRLYEQYF. The CDR3 region has the DNA TGTGCCAGCAGTTTTGCGAGCGGGAGGCTCTACGAGCAGTACTTC.

This rearrangement joins TRBV9 to TRBJ2-3; no clear D. This CDR3 region has 14 residues. CDR1 and CDR2 from the germline V gene are SGDLS and YYNGEE. The V end was cut by 2 bases, the J end by 3 bases, with 10 bases between. The chain's CDR3 is CASSVLGGTDTQYF. The CDR3 DNA is TGTGCCAGCAGCGTCCTTGGTGGAACAGATACGCAGTATTTT.

The chain uses TRBV5-4 and TRBJ1-5; 7 nucleotides line up with TRBD1. This CDR3 is built from 14 residues. CDR1 and CDR2 (germline): SGHNT, YYREEE (reference sequence). After removal of 2 bases from V and 7 bases from J, the junction contained 6 bases not matched to a gene. The CDR3 spells CASSLGTVQQPQHF. CDR3 DNA: TGTGCCAGCAGCTTAGGGACAGTTCAACAGCCCCAGCATTTT.

This clonotype was observed many times. The gene calls are TRBV2 and TRBJ1-2, with D unresolved. V was trimmed by 3 bases and J by 4 bases, leaving 12 bases between them. Germline V gene sequence: CDR1 SNHLY, CDR2 FYNNEI. CDR3 length equals 14 residues. CDR3 amino acids: CASSETRELYGYTF. The CDR3 coding sequence is TGTGCCAGCAGTGAGACTCGAGAGCTCTATGGCTACACCTTC.

At least ten counts were recorded for this clonotype. J is TRBJ2-1 and V is TRBV3-1; D not certain. Germline assignment: CDR1 LGHDT and CDR2 YNNKEL (reference sequence). The CDR3 loop spans 13 amino acids. Trimming pared 0 bases from V and 7 bases from J, leaving 7 bases between. The DNA of the CDR3 is TGTGCCAGCAGCCAAGATCGGTGGAATGAGCAGTTCTTC. Its translation: CASSQDRWNEQFF.

This clonotype was found a few times. It may be a read error: a sequence one base away is much more abundant. The genes are TRBV28 and TRBJ1-1, with TRBD1 as a possible D gene (5 bases). CDR1 is MDHEN, CDR2 SYDVKM, per germline. V gave up 4 bases and J gave up 1 base, with 10 bases separating them. This CDR3 spans 14 amino acids. CDR3 region: CASSSWGSNTEAFF. In DNA form, the CDR3 reads TGTGCCAGCAGTTCGTGGGGCTCGAACACTGAAGCTTTCTTT.

There are many counts of this clonotype. The V and J genes are TRBV28 and TRBJ1-1, with D perhaps TRBD1 (6 bases). CDR1 and CDR2 from the germline V gene are MDHEN and SYDVKM. V was clipped by 3 bases and J by 0 bases, with 14 bases between them. The CDR3 sequence is 16 residues long. In nucleotides, the CDR3 is TGTGCCAGCAGTTTGTGGGGGGCCATTATGAACACTGAAGCTTTCTTT. Residues: CASSLWGAIMNTEAFF.

Regarding this clonotype: A clone one base away is much larger, so this may be a read error. The gene calls are TRBV20-1 and TRBJ2-1; D could derive from TRBD1 or TRBD2 (7 bases each). The CDR3 length is 15 residues. The V gene's germline CDR1 is DFQATT and CDR2 SNEGSKA (reference sequence). This chain's CDR3 is CSASFSRGGYNELFF. The CDR3 DNA follows: TGCAGTGCTAGTTTTAGCAGGGGGGGCTACAATGAGCTGTTCTTC.

This clonotype was detected ten times or more. V usage is TRBV20-1 and J usage is TRBJ1-1; D possibly corresponds to TRBD1 (5 bases). This CDR3 has 15 residues. Trimming left V 3 bases short and J 4 bases short, with 18 bases between. CDR1 and CDR2 from the germline V gene are DFQATT and SNEGSKA (reference sequence). The CDR3 DNA sequence: TGCAGTGCTAGTAAATTTGGGGGGGTAAGCACTGAAGCTTTCTTT. Translation: CSASKFGGVSTEAFF.

Concerning this clonotype: A read error may account for a junction end that differs from germline. The J gene is TRBJ2-5, the V gene TRBV6-4, with 8 nucleotides matching TRBD1. CDR3 length: 13 amino acids. Germline V CDR1 and CDR2: MRHNA, SNTAGT. The CDR3 loop reads CASRDRGQGTQYF. The CDR3 DNA is TGTGCCAGCAGAGACAGGGGACAAGGGACCCAGTACTTC.